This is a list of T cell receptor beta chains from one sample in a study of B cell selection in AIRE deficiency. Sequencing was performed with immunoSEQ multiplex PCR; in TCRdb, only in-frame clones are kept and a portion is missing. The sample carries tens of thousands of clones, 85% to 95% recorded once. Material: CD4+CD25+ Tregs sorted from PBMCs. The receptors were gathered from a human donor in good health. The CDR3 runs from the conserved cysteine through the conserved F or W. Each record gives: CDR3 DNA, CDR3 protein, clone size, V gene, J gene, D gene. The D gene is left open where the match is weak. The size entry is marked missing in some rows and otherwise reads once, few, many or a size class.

TGCGCCAGCAGCTTGGCCTTCCAGCGGGAGCGAGCCGGGGAGCTGTTTTTT	CASSLAFQRERAGELFF	once	TRBV5-1	TRBJ2-2	TRBD2
TGTGCCAGCAGCCGTCAACAGGGCGGCGGCACTGAAGCTTTCTTT	CASSRQQGGGTEAFF	.	TRBV7-6	TRBJ1-1	.
TGTGCCAGCAGTTACTCAACTGGGGGCTACACCTTC	CASSYSTGGYTF	.	TRBV6-5	TRBJ1-2	.
TGTGCCAGCAGTGGATCATCAAGGGTCACTGAAGCTTTCTTT	CASSGSSRVTEAFF	.	TRBV2	TRBJ1-1	.
TGTGCCAGTAGTAGGGTGGGGATCGCTAACTATGGCTACACCTTC	CASSRVGIANYGYTF	once	TRBV19	TRBJ1-2	.
TGTGCCAGCAGTCCAAGGGGTAATTCACCCCTCCACTTT	CASSPRGNSPLHF	.	TRBV6-4	TRBJ1-6	.
TGTGCCAGCAGCCTCCTAGGGAGTGTCACCGGGGAGCTGTTTTTT	CASSLLGSVTGELFF	few	TRBV7-6	TRBJ2-2	.
TGCAGTGCTAGTATCGACGTAGCTTTCTTT	CSASIDVAFF	.	TRBV20-1	TRBJ1-1	.
TGTGCCAGCAGTGTGTACAGGGAGGGGGTTCGGCAGTACTTC	CASSVYREGVRQYF	medium-sized	TRBV2	TRBJ2-7	.
TGTGCCAGCAGCCGACAGGGGCCCGCTGAAGCTTTCTTT	CASSRQGPAEAFF	.	TRBV7-6	TRBJ1-1	TRBD1
TGTGCCAGCAGCCAGGACTACGAGCAGTACTTC	CASSQDYEQYF	.	TRBV14	TRBJ2-7	.
TGTGCCAGCAGCTTACTGCGGGAGTCAGATACGCAGTATTTT	CASSLLRESDTQYF	once	TRBV11-3	TRBJ2-3	TRBD2
TGCGCCAGCAGCTTGGGGGCAGACCAGCCCCAGCATTTT	CASSLGADQPQHF	.	TRBV5-1	TRBJ1-5	.
TGCGCCAGCAGCGGAGAGACCCAGTACTTC	CASSGETQYF	.	TRBV5-1	TRBJ2-5	.
TGTGCCAGCAGCTGGGGGGCAGGGGGACACTATGGCTACACCTTC	CASSWGAGGHYGYTF	.	TRBV5-6	TRBJ1-2	TRBD1
TGTGCCAGCAGTGAAGGGGGACAGACCACAGATACGCAGTATTTT	CASSEGGQTTDTQYF	.	TRBV6-1	TRBJ2-3	TRBD1
TGCGCCAGCAGCTTAGCAGATAACACTGAAGCTTTCTTT	CASSLADNTEAFF	.	TRBV5-1	TRBJ1-1	.
TGCGCCAGCAGGGGCCGCAGAATAGATAATTCACCCCTCCACTTT	CASRGRRIDNSPLHF	.	TRBV10-2	TRBJ1-6	.
TGTGCCAGCAATGGGGGACCAACCAATGAAAAACTGTTTTTT	CASNGGPTNEKLFF	.	TRBV2	TRBJ1-4	.
TGTGCCAGCAGCTTAGCCAGTGTACCCTACGAGCAGTACTTC	CASSLASVPYEQYF	.	TRBV7-6	TRBJ2-7	.
TGTGCCAGCAGTGACACGGGAGGGAATGGCTACACCTTC	CASSDTGGNGYTF	.	TRBV6-4	TRBJ1-2	.
TGTGCCAGCAGCGTCCGAAGCGGGAGCAGCTCCTACAATGAGCAGTTCTTC	CASSVRSGSSSYNEQFF	.	TRBV9	TRBJ2-1	TRBD2
TGTGCCAGCAGCTCGGGCCCTAACACTGAAGCTTTCTTT	CASSSGPNTEAFF	.	TRBV7-3	TRBJ1-1	.
TGTGCCAGCAGTGTAGCGGCTTCCTACAATGAGCAGTTCTTC	CASSVAASYNEQFF	.	TRBV2	TRBJ2-1	.
TGTGCCAGCAGTGTTATGACTAGCTCCTACAATGAGCAGTTCTTC	CASSVMTSSYNEQFF	.	TRBV6-1	TRBJ2-1	.
TGTGCCAGCAGTGTTGAGGGCAGTGGTGTAAATTCACCCCTCCACTTT	CASSVEGSGVNSPLHF	.	TRBV2	TRBJ1-6	.
TGCGCCAGTACCGTCAGCTCCTATAATTCACCCCTCCACTTT	CASTVSSYNSPLHF	.	TRBV5-1	TRBJ1-6	.